A selection of T cell receptor beta chains follows, all from one sample in a study of blood T cell repertoires in COVID-19. The assay was immunoSEQ multiplex PCR, and TCRdb's table has in-frame clones only and misses some. The profile shows 230,000 or so clones, around 90% of them singletons. The material sequenced was PBMCs or T cells enriched from blood (not recorded which). Receptor source: a woman between 45 and 60 years old with acute COVID-19. Both conserved end residues are part of each CDR3. The order of the fields is J gene, clone size, V gene, CDR3 length, D gene, CDR3 protein, CDR3 DNA. A D gene is named only where the DNA matches it firmly. Clone size is stated in some rows and not others, as once, few, many or a class when expanded.

TRBJ2-1 NA TRBV19 16 TRBD2 CASSTGLAGPYNEQFF TGTGCCAGTAGTACAGGACTAGCGGGTCCCTACAATGAGCAGTTCTTC
TRBJ2-1 NA TRBV27 11 NA CASSRFNEQFF TGTGCCAGCAGTCGGTTCAATGAGCAGTTCTTC
TRBJ1-5 NA TRBV4-1 13 NA CASSQDSGQPQHF TGCGCCAGCAGCCAAGATTCCGGGCAGCCCCAGCATTTT
TRBJ2-3 NA TRBV18 16 NA CASSPPEQGGLDTQYF TGTGCCAGCTCACCACCCGAGCAGGGGGGTTTGGATACGCAGTATTTT
TRBJ1-1 NA TRBV29-1 15 TRBD1 CSVDPGQGPRTEAFF TGCAGCGTGGATCCGGGACAGGGGCCGAGAACTGAAGCTTTCTTT
TRBJ2-7 NA TRBV7-2 14 TRBD1 CASSQQGIMSEQYF TGTGCCAGCAGCCAACAGGGGATAATGTCCGAGCAGTACTTC
TRBJ2-7 NA TRBV5-4 14 TRBD2 CATTRLAGGYEQYF TGTGCCACCACCCGACTAGCGGGAGGGTACGAGCAGTACTTC
TRBJ2-2 NA TRBV18 16 TRBD1 CASSPMDRENTGELFF TGTGCCAGCTCACCCATGGACAGGGAGAACACCGGGGAGCTGTTTTTT
TRBJ2-2 NA TRBV30 24 TRBD2 CAWSVPPRWGFGLAGRQNTGELFF TGTGCCTGGAGTGTACCCCCCCGGTGGGGTTTTGGACTAGCGGGGCGACAGAACACCGGGGAGCTGTTTTTT
TRBJ2-5 NA TRBV18 13 NA CASSPNLEETQYF TGTGCCAGCTCACCAAATCTAGAAGAGACCCAGTACTTC
TRBJ1-6 once TRBV10-3 13 NA CAISDTYNSPLHF TGTGCCATCAGTGACACTTATAATTCACCCCTCCACTTT
TRBJ2-5 NA TRBV6-5 15 NA CASSTFPGVQETQYF TGTGCCAGCAGTACCTTCCCCGGGGTACAAGAGACCCAGTACTTC
TRBJ2-3 few TRBV6-6 16 TRBD1 CASSYSRQGTTDTQYF TGTGCCAGCAGTTACTCTCGACAGGGGACTACAGATACGCAGTATTTT
TRBJ2-5 NA TRBV19 15 TRBD2 CASSIRGAGGETQYF TGTGCCAGTAGTATAAGAGGGGCGGGGGGAGAGACCCAGTACTTC
TRBJ2-7 NA TRBV27 15 TRBD1 CASSPTGQGVAEQYF TGTGCCAGCAGTCCAACGGGACAGGGGGTAGCCGAGCAGTACTTC
TRBJ2-3 NA TRBV7-3 16 TRBD2 CASSITSGRSPDTQYF TGTGCCAGCAGCATCACTAGCGGGAGGTCCCCAGATACGCAGTATTTT
TRBJ1-3 NA TRBV11-2 14 NA CASSSKGDGNTIYF TGTGCCAGCAGCTCGAAGGGGGACGGAAACACCATATATTTT
TRBJ1-5 NA TRBV5-6 19 TRBD1 CASSFPGQSGQIRNQPQHF TGTGCCAGCAGCTTTCCGGGACAGTCGGGCCAAATACGCAATCAGCCCCAGCATTTT
TRBJ2-3 NA TRBV3-1/TRBV3-2 20 TRBD2 CASSQVPAGGDGASTDTQYF TGTGCCAGCAGCCAAGTGCCAGCGGGAGGGGATGGGGCTAGCACAGATACGCAGTATTTT
TRBJ1-5 NA TRBV7-3 13 NA CASSLGGDQPQHF TGTGCCAGCAGCTTAGGGGGGGATCAGCCCCAGCATTTT
TRBJ1-5 NA TRBV19 15 TRBD1 CASSIRDSGYQPQHF TGTGCCAGTAGTATTAGGGACAGTGGATATCAGCCCCAGCATTTT
TRBJ1-4 NA TRBV28 15 TRBD1 CASRSPGQGIEKLFF TGTGCCAGCAGGTCACCGGGACAGGGGATTGAAAAACTGTTTTTT
TRBJ1-2 NA TRBV27 18 TRBD1 CASSLSSTGQGGNYGYTF TGTGCCAGCAGTTTATCTTCCACAGGACAGGGAGGGAACTATGGCTACACCTTC
TRBJ1-2 NA TRBV19 14 NA CASSLIGVNSGYTF TGTGCCAGTAGCCTGATAGGGGTTAATAGCGGCTACACCTTC
TRBJ2-1 NA TRBV4-2 14 TRBD1 CASNRDSFYNEQFF TGTGCCAGCAACCGGGACAGTTTCTACAATGAGCAGTTCTTC
TRBJ2-1 NA TRBV18 15 TRBD2 CASSPQSGRNNEQFF TGTGCCAGCTCACCACAAAGCGGGAGGAATAATGAGCAGTTCTTC
TRBJ2-2 NA TRBV28 15 NA CASSPTSPSKGELFF TGTGCCAGCAGCCCTACGTCACCTTCGAAGGGGGAGCTGTTTTTT
TRBJ1-5 NA TRBV20-1 16 TRBD1 CSASSVRDRINQPQHF TGCAGTGCTAGTTCAGTGCGGGACAGAATCAATCAGCCCCAGCATTTT
TRBJ1-4 NA TRBV7-8 15 TRBD1 CASSPRQGAVEKLFF TGTGCCAGCAGCCCTAGACAGGGGGCGGTTGAAAAACTGTTTTTT
TRBJ2-3 NA TRBV7-8 19 TRBD2 CASSYSGARIRGSTDTQYF TGTGCCAGCAGTTATAGCGGGGCTCGGATTCGGGGAAGCACAGATACGCAGTATTTT
TRBJ2-2 NA TRBV5-1 15 TRBD2 CASSLSLAGSGELFF TGCGCCAGCAGCTTGTCGCTAGCGGGATCCGGGGAGCTGTTTTTT
TRBJ2-7 NA TRBV7-9 17 TRBD2 CASSRTSGRKGSYEQYF TGTGCCAGCAGCAGGACTAGCGGGAGGAAGGGCTCCTACGAGCAGTACTTC
TRBJ2-5 NA TRBV7-6 16 TRBD1 CASSLVGTGSQETQYF TGTGCCAGCAGCTTAGTGGGGACAGGGTCTCAAGAGACCCAGTACTTC
TRBJ2-1 NA TRBV20-1 15 TRBD2 CSASGTSGRLDEQFF TGCAGTGCTAGTGGGACTAGCGGGAGATTAGATGAGCAGTTCTTC
TRBJ1-1 few TRBV25-1 14 TRBD1 CASSDRGPGTEAFF TGTGCCAGCAGTGACAGGGGGCCGGGGACTGAAGCTTTCTTT
TRBJ1-5 NA TRBV6-5 15 NA CASSYGAGNNQPQHF TGTGCCAGCAGTTACGGGGCAGGGAACAATCAGCCCCAGCATTTT
TRBJ1-1 NA TRBV2 14 NA CASSVGGRNTEAFF TGTGCCAGCAGTGTAGGCGGCAGAAACACTGAAGCTTTCTTT
TRBJ1-1 NA TRBV18 15 TRBD1 CASSPPQGAREEAFF TGTGCCAGCTCACCCCCACAGGGGGCGCGTGAAGAAGCTTTCTTT
TRBJ2-2 NA TRBV24-1 16 NA CATSDLRGPNTGELFF TGTGCCACCAGTGATTTGCGAGGGCCGAACACCGGGGAGCTGTTTTTT
TRBJ1-3 NA TRBV10-3 14 NA CAVSVTRAGNTIYF TGTGCCGTCTCAGTAACCAGGGCTGGAAACACCATATATTTT
TRBJ1-1 NA TRBV18 12 NA CASSPRTDEAFF TGTGCCAGCTCACCTAGGACAGACGAAGCTTTCTTT
TRBJ1-5 NA TRBV19 15 NA CASSIVLSGNQPQHF TGTGCCAGTAGTATAGTCCTTAGTGGCAATCAGCCCCAGCATTTT
TRBJ2-7 NA TRBV4-2 15 TRBD1 CASSQSDRGKGEQYF TGTGCCAGCAGCCAATCGGACAGGGGCAAAGGGGAGCAGTACTTC
TRBJ1-6 NA TRBV7-9 14 NA CASSLVREGSPLHF TGTGCCAGCAGCTTAGTTCGGGAGGGATCACCCCTCCACTTT
TRBJ2-1 NA TRBV5-1 15 TRBD2 CASSVVSGTYNEQFF TGCGCCAGCAGCGTCGTGAGCGGGACCTACAATGAGCAGTTCTTC
TRBJ1-1 NA TRBV4-3 17 NA CASSQGVAGRRNTEAFF TGCGCCAGCAGCCAAGGAGTGGCAGGGCGGAGAAACACTGAAGCTTTCTTT
TRBJ2-1 NA TRBV30 12 NA CGVRENYNEQFF TGTGGGGTGAGGGAGAACTACAATGAGCAGTTCTTC
TRBJ1-5 NA TRBV27 13 NA CASRLRSNQPQHF TGTGCCAGCAGGCTGCGGAGCAATCAGCCCCAGCATTTT
TRBJ2-3 NA TRBV5-1 16 TRBD2 CASSLVGRIGTDTQYF TGCGCCAGCAGCTTGGTCGGGAGGATCGGCACAGATACGCAGTATTTT
TRBJ2-1 NA TRBV5-1 15 NA CASSLAGNSYNEQFF TGCGCCAGCAGCTTGGCGGGTAACTCCTACAATGAGCAGTTCTTC
TRBJ2-5 NA TRBV5-1 15 TRBD2 CASSLPGLAGGTQYF TGCGCCAGCAGCTTGCCGGGACTCGCGGGGGGGACCCAGTACTTC
TRBJ1-3 NA TRBV5-6 16 TRBD1 CASSTTGGASGNTIYF TGTGCCAGCAGCACAACAGGGGGAGCTTCTGGAAACACCATATATTTT
TRBJ2-5 NA TRBV5-1 12 NA CASSGSQETQYF TGCGCCAGCAGCGGGAGTCAAGAGACCCAGTACTTC
TRBJ2-7 NA TRBV6-6 14 NA CASSLDRSSYEQYF TGTGCCAGCAGTCTAGACAGGAGCTCCTACGAGCAGTACTTC
TRBJ2-7 NA TRBV7-2 16 TRBD2 CASSLDASGGPYEQYF TGTGCCAGCAGCTTAGACGCTAGCGGGGGACCCTACGAGCAGTACTTC
TRBJ2-7 NA TRBV18 14 TRBD1 CASSPRTGVYEQYF TGTGCCAGCTCACCACGGACAGGGGTGTACGAGCAGTACTTC